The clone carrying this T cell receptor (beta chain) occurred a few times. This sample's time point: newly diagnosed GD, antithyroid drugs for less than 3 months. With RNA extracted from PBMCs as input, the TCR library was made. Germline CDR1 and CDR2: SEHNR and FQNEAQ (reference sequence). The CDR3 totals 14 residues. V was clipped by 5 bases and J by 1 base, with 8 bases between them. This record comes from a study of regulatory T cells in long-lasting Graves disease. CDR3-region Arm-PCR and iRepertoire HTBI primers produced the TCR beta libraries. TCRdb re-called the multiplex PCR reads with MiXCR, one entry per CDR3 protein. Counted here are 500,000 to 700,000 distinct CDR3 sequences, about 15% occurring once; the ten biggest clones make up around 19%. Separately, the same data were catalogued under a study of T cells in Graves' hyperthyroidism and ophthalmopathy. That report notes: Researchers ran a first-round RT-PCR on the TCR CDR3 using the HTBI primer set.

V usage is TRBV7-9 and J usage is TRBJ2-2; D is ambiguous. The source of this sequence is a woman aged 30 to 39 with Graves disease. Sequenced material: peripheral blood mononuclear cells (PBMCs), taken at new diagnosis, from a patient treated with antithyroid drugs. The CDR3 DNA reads TGTGCCAGCAGCAAAACCAGGAACACCGGGGAGCTGTTTTTT. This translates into CASSKTRNTGELFF.